The 14 T cell receptor beta chains reported below all come from one sample, sequenced in a study of shared clonotypes between healthy human individuals. The table came from immunoSEQ multiplex PCR; TCRdb's copy has only in-frame clones and leaves some out. The table includes roughly 2,300,000 clones, approximately 90% detected once. Sequenced input: naive CD4+ T cells from PBMCs. Regarding subset: CD45RA+ positively selected. These receptors all stem from a man in his late teens or twenties in good health. Some clones in this sample may be carry-over from other donors' samples.

The chain employs TRBV2 and TRBJ2-7; 10 bases are a match to TRBD1. The CDR3 contains 16 residues. In germline, CDR1 is SNHLY, CDR2 FYNNEI. Trimming took 8 bases from V and 5 from J; bases not matched to a gene: 15. The CDR3 nucleotides read TGTGCCAGCGGCGGGACAGGGGCAGTTCAGCGACACGAGCAGTACTTC. Translating it yields CASGGTGAVQRHEQYF.

The chain links TRBV7-3 to TRBJ2-7, with TRBD1 matching 7 bases. Trimming removed 4 bases from V and 9 bases from J; junction bases left unmatched: 12. This CDR3 comprises 14 residues. Germline CDR1 and CDR2: SGHTA and FQGTGA. CDR3 residues: CASSSNRGSVVQYF. DNA for the CDR3: TGTGCCAGCAGCTCAAACAGGGGAAGCGTTGTGCAGTACTTC.

The genes are TRBV18 and TRBJ2-7; the match to TRBD2 covers 9 bases. Germline V gene data show CDR1 as KGHSH and CDR2 as LQKENI. Trimming removed 6 bases from V and 0 bases from J; junction bases left unmatched: 9. The CDR3 has 16 amino acids. CDR3 nucleotides: TGTGCCAGCTCGTACATAGCGGGAGCCCTCTCCTACGAGCAGTACTTC. This sequence encodes CASSYIAGALSYEQYF.

The rearrangement links TRBV19 to TRBJ1-1; 9 bases are shared with TRBD1. J was trimmed by 1 base and V by 4 bases; bases with no gene match: 4. This CDR3 region has 15 residues. Germline V gene data show CDR1 as LNHDA and CDR2 as SQIVND (reference sequence). The CDR3 is CASSKTGQGNTEAFF. The CDR3 DNA follows: TGTGCCAGTAGTAAAACGGGACAGGGGAACACTGAAGCTTTCTTT.

This clone was seen only once. The chain carries TRBV4-1 and TRBJ1-1, with D perhaps TRBD1 (6 bases). V was clipped by 0 bases and J by 5 bases, with 7 bases between them. Germline V gene data show CDR1 as MGHRA and CDR2 as YSYEKL. The CDR3 runs to 13 residues. The CDR3 reads CASSQEQGTEAFF. CDR3 sequence (DNA): TGCGCCAGCAGCCAAGAACAGGGTACTGAAGCTTTCTTT.

The J gene is TRBJ1-2, the V gene TRBV15, with D unclear. The CDR3 spans 13 residues. With 1 base removed from V and 10 bases from J, the gap between germline ends came to 13 bases. Germline V gene data show CDR1 as LNHNV and CDR2 as YYDKDF (reference sequence). CDR3 residues: CATSRGGGSAYTF. The CDR3 nucleotides are TGTGCCACCAGCAGAGGGGGAGGGTCCGCCTACACCTTC. The whole variable domain, filled in from reference TRBV15 and TRBJ1-2, reads DAMVIQNPRYQVTQFGKPVTLSCSQTLNHNVMYWYQQKSSQAPKLLFHYYDKDFNNEADTPDNFQSRRPNTSFCFLDIRSPGLGDTAMYLCATSRGGGSAYTFGSGTRLTVV.

The J gene is TRBJ1-6, the V gene TRBV10-3; D not certain. V dropped 6 bases and J dropped 8 bases, with 11 bases sitting between them. CDR1 ENHRY and CDR2 SYGVKD come from the germline V gene. The CDR3 runs 13 residues. The CDR3 loop is CAIRDQTHSPLHF. The CDR3 DNA sequence: TGTGCCATCAGGGACCAAACGCATTCACCCCTCCACTTT.

The J gene is TRBJ2-7, the V gene TRBV9; 7 bases align to TRBD2. Per germline, CDR1 SGDLS and CDR2 YYNGEE. Germline trimming cut 0 bases from V and 6 bases from J; bases unmatched to any gene: 6. This CDR3 has 14 residues. CDR3 loop: CASSVVSGPGEQYF. The CDR3 nucleotides read TGTGCCAGCAGCGTAGTTAGCGGGCCGGGCGAGCAGTACTTC.

J is TRBJ2-2 and V is TRBV10-1; 8 bases match TRBD2. The CDR3 runs to 15 residues. V lost 3 bases and J lost 0; bases outside the gene matches: 0. Germline CDR1 and CDR2: WNHNN and SYGVQD (reference sequence). CDR3 nucleotide sequence: TGCGCCAGCAGTGAACTAGCGGCGAACACCGGGGAGCTGTTTTTT. Encoded protein: CASSELAANTGELFF.

This chain joins TRBV18 and TRBJ2-7, with D maybe TRBD2 (6 bases). Per germline, CDR1 KGHSH and CDR2 LQKENI. The CDR3 contains 14 residues. The V end lost 3 bases, the J end lost 6 bases, and 15 bases lay between the germline ends. CDR3 sequence (DNA): TGTGCCAGCTCACCCTCACGTGGGGGGACCGAGCAGTACTTC. Its protein is CASSPSRGGTEQYF.

The CDR3 reads CASSNRGPDTGELFF. DNA for the CDR3: TGCGCCAGCAGTAATCGGGGGCCGGACACCGGGGAGCTGTTTTTT. This chain links TRBV5-1 with TRBJ2-2, with D tentatively TRBD1 or TRBD2 (6 bases each). The V end lost 5 bases, the J end lost 3 bases, and 14 bases lay between the germline ends. CDR1 is SGHRS and CDR2 is YFSETQ in the germline V gene. The CDR3 consists of 15 residues.

This chain links TRBV6-1 with TRBJ1-6; D ambiguous. CDR1 is MNHNS and CDR2 is SASEGT in the germline V gene. Trimming stripped 4 bases from V and 8 bases from J, with 12 bases between. The CDR3 extends over 14 amino acids. The CDR3 sequence is CASSVASIYSPLHF. The CDR3 DNA reads as TGTGCCAGCAGTGTAGCCTCTATATATTCACCCCTCCACTTT.

The rearrangement links TRBV7-2 to TRBJ1-1, with D unclear. V gave up 5 bases and J gave up 6 bases, with 19 bases separating them. The CDR3 is 15 residues long. CDR1 SGHTA and CDR2 FQGNSA come from the germline V gene. CDR3 nucleotides: TGTGCCAGCAGCCCCCCCGACGGGCAGAGGGCTGAAGCTTTCTTT. This sequence encodes CASSPPDGQRAEAFF.

This clone occurred once. This CDR3 is CASSPSAPSRGQFF. In DNA form, the CDR3 reads TGTGCCAGCTCACCTAGTGCCCCCTCCCGAGGGCAGTTCTTC. V is TRBV18 and J is TRBJ2-1; D not certain. CDR3 size: 14 residues. Germline V gene lookup returns CDR1 KGHSH and CDR2 LQKENI. The V end lost 3 bases, the J end lost 12 bases, and 18 bases lay between the germline ends.